This T cell receptor beta chain was identified during a study of CD8+CD57+ T cells in acquired aplastic anemia. Overall study context: DNA per sorted CD4+ or CD8+ sample ranged roughly 0.18 to 30 ug, averaging 3.2 ug.

This clonotype was observed a handful of times. Its antigen is undetermined. Patients included in sequencing had previously demonstrated CD8+CD57+ cell expansion by flow cytometry. Untreated patients provided the blood samples, with no therapy given before sampling. Study-level results: In CD8+ cells, Simpson's diversity showed no significant difference between patients and controls.

According to the study, genomic DNA was the template for TCR beta VDJ and CDR3 profiling. TCRdb used MiXCR to reprocess the reads, holding one entry per CDR3 protein. The sample includes roughly 80,000 distinct CDR3 sequences, roughly two thirds of them seen just once. The clonotype was recovered from a human donor with aplastic anemia. Input material: sorted CD4+, CD8+, or CD8+CD57+ T cells (not recorded which) from PBMCs.

The CDR3 here is CASRAGDSYNEQFF. DNA of the CDR3: TGCGCCAGCAGGGCGGGAGACTCCTACAATGAGCAGTTCTTC. V gene TRBV10-2 combines with J gene TRBJ2-1; TRBD2 matches at 7 bases. This CDR3 comprises 14 residues. Germline V lookup: CDR1 WSHSY, CDR2 SAAADI. The ends lost 6 bases at V and 0 bases at J; junction bases unmatched: 2.